This is a list of T cell receptor beta chains from one sample in a study of T cell responses to AZD1222 COVID-19 vaccine. Clones were read by immunoSEQ multiplex PCR, and TCRdb kept only the in-frame ones, dropping some. In the table there are about 150,000 clones, around 86% of which are singletons. The sample in question was peripheral blood, obtained 28 days after the second AZD1222 dose. These receptor sequences come from an adult who received the AZD1222 COVID-19 vaccine. CDR3s include the opening cysteine and the closing phenylalanine or tryptophan. The D gene is left open where the match is weak. The size field is filled for only some rows; it gives once, few, many or a size class.

TRBV4-1,-,TRBJ1-6,TRBD1,CASSQDSGRGHNSPLHF,TGCGCCAGCAGCCAAGATTCGGGGAGGGGGCATAATTCACCCCTCCACTTT
TRBV7-2,few,TRBJ2-7,-,CASSLNLGKVEQYF,TGTGCCAGCAGCTTAAACCTAGGGAAAGTAGAGCAGTACTTC
TRBV11-3,-,TRBJ2-3,-,CASSLDHGDTQYF,TGTGCCAGCAGCTTAGACCACGGGGATACGCAGTATTTT
TRBV6-4,-,TRBJ1-5,-,CASSAGGGNQPQHF,TGTGCCAGCAGTGCCGGGGGCGGCAATCAGCCCCAGCATTTT
TRBV7-2,-,TRBJ2-2,TRBD1,CASSHFPGQGNTGELFF,TGTGCCAGCAGCCATTTCCCGGGACAGGGGAACACCGGGGAGCTGTTTTTT
TRBV2,-,TRBJ2-1,TRBD1,CASNHRGAPFDEQFF,TGTGCAAGCAACCACAGGGGGGCCCCCTTCGATGAGCAGTTCTTC
TRBV14,-,TRBJ2-1,TRBD2,CASSQGSSGRIHEQFF,TGTGCCAGCAGCCAAGGGTCTAGCGGGAGGATTCATGAGCAGTTCTTC
TRBV18,-,TRBJ1-4,TRBD1,CASSPPDRDPNEKLFF,TGTGCCAGCTCACCCCCGGACAGGGACCCGAATGAAAAACTGTTTTTT
TRBV30,-,TRBJ1-4,-,CAWSVGIDGIMEKLFF,TGTGCCTGGAGTGTAGGTATCGACGGCATAATGGAAAAACTGTTTTTT
TRBV28,-,TRBJ1-4,TRBD1,CASSLVGQALVGKLFF,TGTGCCAGCAGTTTGGTTGGACAGGCCCTTGTGGGAAAACTGTTTTTT
TRBV7-2,-,TRBJ1-4,-,CASSRAGDEKLFF,TGTGCCAGCAGCCGCGCAGGGGACGAAAAACTGTTTTTT
TRBV6-2/TRBV6-3,-,TRBJ2-2,TRBD1,CASSDGGTGSSGELFF,TGTGCCAGCAGCGACGGCGGGACAGGGTCATCTGGGGAGCTGTTTTTT
TRBV24-1,-,TRBJ2-3,-,CATQSGDTQYF,TGTGCCACCCAGTCAGGAGATACGCAGTATTTT
TRBV27,-,TRBJ1-5,-,CASSLYGGSNQPQHF,TGTGCCAGCAGTTTATACGGGGGTAGCAATCAGCCCCAGCATTTT
TRBV28,-,TRBJ1-2,-,CASSARGTDYGYTF,TGTGCCAGCAGTGCCCGAGGGACCGACTATGGCTACACCTTC
TRBV5-4,-,TRBJ1-2,-,CASSLAGTDGYTF,TGTGCCAGCAGCCTTGCAGGGACGGATGGCTACACCTTC
TRBV6-6,-,TRBJ2-5,-,CASSYSIRDGTQYF,TGTGCCAGCAGTTACTCGATTCGGGACGGGACCCAGTACTTC
TRBV7-8,-,TRBJ1-5,-,CASSLISGDNQPQHF,TGTGCCAGCAGCTTAATCTCTGGGGATAATCAGCCCCAGCATTTT
TRBV30,-,TRBJ1-6,-,CAWRRRGLNSPLHF,TGTGCCTGGAGGAGGAGAGGTTTGAATTCACCCCTCCACTTT
TRBV28,-,TRBJ1-4,-,CASSSPLSGGEKLFF,TGTGCCAGCAGTTCCCCGCTAAGCGGTGGTGAAAAACTGTTTTTT
TRBV11-3,-,TRBJ2-1,TRBD2,CAPSLRGGGRLQGVNEQFF,TGTGCCCCCAGCTTACGGGGGGGCGGGAGGCTACAAGGGGTGAATGAGCAGTTCTTC
TRBV6-2/TRBV6-3,many,TRBJ1-1,TRBD1,CASSGQVLNTEAFF,TGTGCCAGCAGTGGACAGGTTTTGAACACTGAAGCTTTCTTT
TRBV6-2/TRBV6-3,-,TRBJ1-5,TRBD1,CASSKPGQFNQPQHF,TGTGCCAGCAGTAAACCGGGACAGTTCAATCAGCCCCAGCATTTT
TRBV6-2/TRBV6-3,-,TRBJ1-2,-,CASSYRGGSYGYTF,TGTGCCAGCAGTTACAGAGGGGGTAGCTATGGCTACACCTTC
TRBV14,once,TRBJ2-5,-,CASSQVYQGSRWQTKETQYF,TGTGCCAGCAGCCAAGTCTATCAGGGGTCTAGATGGCAAACTAAAGAGACCCAGTACTTC
TRBV20-1,-,TRBJ2-2,-,CSASETNTGELFF,TGCAGTGCTAGTGAGACGAACACCGGGGAGCTGTTTTTT
TRBV29-1,-,TRBJ2-2,TRBD2,CSAIAGAGELFF,TGCAGCGCAATAGCGGGAGCCGGGGAGCTGTTTTTT
TRBV7-3,-,TRBJ2-7,TRBD1,CASSLTGQAPYEQYF,TGTGCCAGCAGCCTTACCGGACAGGCCCCCTACGAGCAGTACTTC
TRBV6-6,-,TRBJ1-2,-,CASSPTAGAVYGYTF,TGTGCCAGCAGTCCAACGGCAGGGGCCGTCTATGGCTACACCTTC
TRBV7-2,-,TRBJ2-1,-,CASSSWSSWEQFF,TGTGCCAGCAGCTCCTGGTCGAGCTGGGAGCAGTTCTTC
TRBV6-1,-,TRBJ2-1,TRBD2,CASSELLAGHSEQFF,TGTGCCAGCAGTGAGCTCTTAGCGGGACATAGTGAGCAGTTCTTC
TRBV7-8,-,TRBJ2-4,-,CASSLAQVPRLAKNIQYF,TGTGCCAGCAGCTTAGCGCAGGTGCCCAGGCTAGCCAAAAACATTCAGTACTTC
TRBV6-5,-,TRBJ1-1,-,CASSDPGAAFF,TGTGCCAGCAGCGACCCTGGGGCAGCTTTCTTT
TRBV24-1,-,TRBJ1-2,-,CATSERTGNYGYTF,TGTGCCACCAGTGAGAGGACGGGGAACTATGGCTACACCTTC
TRBV27,-,TRBJ1-2,TRBD1,CASSGRDRPMDYTF,TGTGCCAGCAGTGGCCGGGACAGACCTATGGACTACACCTTC
TRBV5-8,-,TRBJ1-5,-,CASSPFRDRFFQPQHF,TGTGCCAGCAGCCCTTTCCGGGACCGATTTTTTCAGCCCCAGCATTTT
TRBV5-1,-,TRBJ2-2,TRBD2,CASSSGGLAGSAGELFF,TGCGCCAGCAGCTCGGGGGGACTAGCGGGAAGTGCCGGGGAGCTGTTTTTT
TRBV2,-,TRBJ2-5,-,CASSEALGGTGLRKETQYF,TGTGCCAGCAGTGAAGCGCTTGGAGGGACGGGCCTACGGAAAGAGACCCAGTACTTC
TRBV10-3,few,TRBJ1-2,-,CAIRHWEAGIFGGYTF,TGTGCCATCCGACATTGGGAGGCAGGGATCTTTGGTGGCTACACCTTC
TRBV7-3,-,TRBJ2-3,TRBD2,CASSLLAGGPDTQYF,TGTGCCAGCAGCTTACTAGCGGGAGGGCCGGATACGCAGTATTTT
TRBV20-1,-,TRBJ1-1,-,CSASYIGQPNTEAFF,TGCAGTGCTAGTTATATTGGACAGCCGAACACTGAAGCTTTCTTT
TRBV3-1/TRBV3-2,-,TRBJ1-1,-,CASSHESSALPAEAFF,TGTGCCAGCAGCCACGAGAGTTCCGCCCTTCCCGCTGAAGCTTTCTTT
TRBV7-2,-,TRBJ1-2,TRBD1,CASSPGTGYYGYTF,TGTGCCAGCAGCCCGGGGACAGGCTACTATGGCTACACCTTC
TRBV19,-,TRBJ2-3,-,CASRGTATSTDTQYF,TGTGCCAGTAGGGGGACGGCAACTAGCACAGATACGCAGTATTTT
TRBV27,-,TRBJ2-7,-,CASSSRGAGSYEQYF,TGTGCCAGCAGTTCACGGGGCGCGGGTTCCTACGAGCAGTACTTC
TRBV30,-,TRBJ1-1,-,CAWKANTEAFF,TGTGCCTGGAAAGCGAACACTGAAGCTTTCTTT
TRBV5-1,once,TRBJ2-1,-,CASSLGGGGSEQFF,TGCGCCAGCAGCTTGGGAGGCGGCGGAAGTGAGCAGTTCTTC
TRBV19,-,TRBJ2-1,-,CASSSGALGDNEQFF,TGTGCCAGTAGTTCGGGGGCTTTAGGGGACAATGAGCAGTTCTTC
TRBV19,-,TRBJ2-7,TRBD1,CASSPDGQGYEQYF,TGTGCCAGTAGCCCAGACGGACAGGGCTACGAGCAGTACTTC
TRBV13,-,TRBJ2-3,TRBD1,CASSLRTGAGFDTQYF,TGTGCCAGCAGCTTAAGGACAGGGGCGGGTTTTGATACGCAGTATTTT